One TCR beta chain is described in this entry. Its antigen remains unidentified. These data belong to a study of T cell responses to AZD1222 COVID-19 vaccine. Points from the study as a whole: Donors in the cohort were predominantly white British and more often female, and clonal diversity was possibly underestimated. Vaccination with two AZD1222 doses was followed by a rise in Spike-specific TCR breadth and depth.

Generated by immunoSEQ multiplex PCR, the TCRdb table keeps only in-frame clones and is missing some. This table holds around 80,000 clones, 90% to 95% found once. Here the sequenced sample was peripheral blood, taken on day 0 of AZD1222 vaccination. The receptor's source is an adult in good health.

The CDR3, as DNA: TGTGCCACCTTACGGGACTCCTATAATTCACCCCTCCACTTT. Its translation is CATLRDSYNSPLHF. The chain couples TRBV6-5 to TRBJ1-6, with D unclear. Between the trimmed V and J ends, which lost 10 bases and 0 bases, there was a span of 10 bases. The CDR3 covers 14 residues. Per the germline V gene, CDR1 is MNHEY and CDR2 is SVGAGI.